What follows is one T cell receptor beta chain and its context. Its antigen is undetermined. Normal lung was taken at the farthest possible site, at least 3 cm from tumour. This sample was taken from a study of immune cell composition in non-small cell lung cancer. The overall study: Lung adenocarcinoma or squamous carcinoma made up most tumours. The study, taken as a whole, reports: Squamous carcinomas (roughly 80%) more often had tumour-associated clones >0.5% than adenocarcinomas (roughly 35%). Tumour TCR-beta clonality was not significantly tied to smoking pack-years. Dominant in vivo tumour-associated clones were not shown to share tumour-reactive sequences.

The table came from immunoSEQ multiplex PCR; TCRdb's copy has only in-frame clones and leaves some out. The profile shows approximately 3,500 clones, 70% to 75% of them singletons. The TCR was taken from a human donor with non-small cell lung cancer. The sample consisted of non-adjacent lung tissue.

CDR3 in DNA: TGCGCCAGCAGCTTGTACCCAGGGGGCTACGAGCAGTACTTC. Amino acids: CASSLYPGGYEQYF. The V call is TRBV5-1, the J call TRBJ2-7; 7 nucleotides agree with TRBD1. The CDR3 has 14 residues. The junction had 4 bases not matched to a gene; V was cut back by 1 base and J by 3 bases. Germline CDR1 and CDR2: SGHRS and YFSETQ.